This TCR beta chain derives from a study of blood T cell repertoires in COVID-19. Study information: Acute-phase and convalescent COVID-19 samples originated in the United States, Italy and Spain. The analysed material was cDNA or gDNA that came from T cells, B-cell-depleted T cells, or PBMCs.

Per the original data handling: Reference gene primer amplification yielded estimated nucleated cell counts. Repertoires were generated with immunoSEQ multiplex PCR, while TCRdb's copy carries only in-frame clones and drops some. V and J calls and clone size follow that table, whereas D and trimming were derived from the DNA. The sample records some 50,000 clones, 90% being singletons. V trimming: 4 bases; J trimming: 6 bases; junction bases outside the gene matches: 7. Looked up from germline, CDR1 is SGHRS and CDR2 is YFSETQ. The CDR3 covers 14 residues. The sequencing input was peripheral blood. The receptor was derived from a man aged 35-49 years with acute or convalescent COVID-19. This chain links TRBV5-1 with TRBJ1-2; the match to TRBD1 covers 9 bases. The CDR3 DNA sequence: TGCGCCAGCAGCCAGGACAGGGGCGTTGATGGCTACACCTTC. Encoded protein: CASSQDRGVDGYTF.